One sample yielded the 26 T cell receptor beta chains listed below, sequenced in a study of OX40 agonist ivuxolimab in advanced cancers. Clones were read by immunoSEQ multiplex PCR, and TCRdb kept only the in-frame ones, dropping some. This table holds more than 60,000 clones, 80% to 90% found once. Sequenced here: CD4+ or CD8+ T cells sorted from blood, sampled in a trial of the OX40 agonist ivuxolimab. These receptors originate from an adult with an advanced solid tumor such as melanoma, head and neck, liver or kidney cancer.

CDR3 sequence reads: CASRWTPASETQYF. CDR3 sequence (DNA): TGTGCCAGCAGGTGGACACCCGCGAGTGAGACCCAGTACTTC. This chain links TRBV6-1 with TRBJ2-5, with D tentatively TRBD1 (5 bases). The CDR3 has 14 residues. Germline loops: CDR1 MNHNS, CDR2 SASEGT. Trimming stripped 6 bases from V and 5 bases from J, with 16 bases between.

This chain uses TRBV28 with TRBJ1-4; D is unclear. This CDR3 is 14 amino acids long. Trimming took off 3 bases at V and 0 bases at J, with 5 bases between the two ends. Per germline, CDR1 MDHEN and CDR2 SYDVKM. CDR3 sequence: CASSFRATNEKLFF. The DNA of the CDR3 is TGTGCCAGCAGTTTCCGGGCAACTAATGAAAAACTGTTTTTT.

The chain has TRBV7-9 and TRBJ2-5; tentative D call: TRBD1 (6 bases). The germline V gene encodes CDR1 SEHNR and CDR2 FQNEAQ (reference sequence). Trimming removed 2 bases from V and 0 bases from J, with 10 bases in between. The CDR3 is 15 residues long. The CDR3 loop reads CASSLNRAYQETQYF. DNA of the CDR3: TGTGCCAGCAGCTTAAACAGGGCCTACCAAGAGACCCAGTACTTC. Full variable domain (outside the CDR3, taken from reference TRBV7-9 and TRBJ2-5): DTGVSQNPRHKITKRGQNVTFRCDPISEHNRLYWYRQTLGQGPEFLTYFQNEAQLEKSRLLSDRFSAERPKGSFSTLEIQRTEQGDSAMYLCASSLNRAYQETQYFGPGTRLLVL.

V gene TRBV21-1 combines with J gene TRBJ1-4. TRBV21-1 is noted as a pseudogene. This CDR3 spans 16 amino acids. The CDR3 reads CASSRPDCATNEKLFF. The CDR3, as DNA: TGTGCCAGCAGCAGGCCGGACTGTGCAACTAATGAAAAACTGTTTTTT.

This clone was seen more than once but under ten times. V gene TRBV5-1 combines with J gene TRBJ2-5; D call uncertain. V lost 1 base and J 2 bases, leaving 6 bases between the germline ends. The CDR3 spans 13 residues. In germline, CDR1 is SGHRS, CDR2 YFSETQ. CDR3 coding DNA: TGCGCCAGCAGCTTGAACGGTCAAGAGACCCAGTACTTC. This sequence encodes CASSLNGQETQYF.

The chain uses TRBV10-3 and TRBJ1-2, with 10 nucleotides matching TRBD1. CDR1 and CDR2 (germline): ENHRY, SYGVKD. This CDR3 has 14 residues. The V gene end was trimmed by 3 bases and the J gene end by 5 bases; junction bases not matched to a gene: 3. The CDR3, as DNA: TGTGCCATCAGTGAACCGGGACAGGGGTATGGCTACACCTTC. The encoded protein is CAISEPGQGYGYTF.

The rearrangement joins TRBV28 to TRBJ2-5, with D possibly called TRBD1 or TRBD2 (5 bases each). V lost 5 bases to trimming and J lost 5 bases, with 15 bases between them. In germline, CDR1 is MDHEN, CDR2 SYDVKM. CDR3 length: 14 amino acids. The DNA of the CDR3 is TGTGCCAGCAGTCGGACGGGACGTAGGGAGACCCAGTACTTC. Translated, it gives CASSRTGRRETQYF.

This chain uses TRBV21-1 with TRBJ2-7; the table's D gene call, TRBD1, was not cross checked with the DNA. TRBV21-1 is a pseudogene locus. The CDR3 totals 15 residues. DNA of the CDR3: TGTGCCAGCAGGGATGAACAGGGGAGCTCCTACGAGCAGTACTTC. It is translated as CASRDEQGSSYEQYF.

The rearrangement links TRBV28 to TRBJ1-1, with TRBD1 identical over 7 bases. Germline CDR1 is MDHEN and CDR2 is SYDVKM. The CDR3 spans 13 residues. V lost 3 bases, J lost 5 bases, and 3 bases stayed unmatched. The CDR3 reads CASSFVQGTEAFF. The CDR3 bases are TGTGCCAGCAGTTTTGTACAGGGGACTGAAGCTTTCTTT.

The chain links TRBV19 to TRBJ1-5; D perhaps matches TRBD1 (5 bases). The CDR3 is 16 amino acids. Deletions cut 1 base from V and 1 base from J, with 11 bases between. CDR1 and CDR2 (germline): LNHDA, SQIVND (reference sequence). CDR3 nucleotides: TGTGCCAGTAGTATAGTAACAGGAAGGAGCAATCAGCCCCAGCATTTT. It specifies CASSIVTGRSNQPQHF.

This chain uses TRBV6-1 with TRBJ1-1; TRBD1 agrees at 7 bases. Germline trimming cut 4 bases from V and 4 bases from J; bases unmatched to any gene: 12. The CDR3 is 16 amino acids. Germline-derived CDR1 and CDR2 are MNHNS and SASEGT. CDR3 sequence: CASSVRPGQTSTEAFF. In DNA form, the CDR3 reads TGTGCCAGCAGTGTACGACCGGGACAGACTTCCACTGAAGCTTTCTTT.

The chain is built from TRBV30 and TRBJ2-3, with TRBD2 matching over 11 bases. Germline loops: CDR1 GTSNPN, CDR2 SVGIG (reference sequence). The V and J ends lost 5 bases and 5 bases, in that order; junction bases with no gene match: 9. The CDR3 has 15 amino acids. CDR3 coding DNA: TGTGCCTGGGGGACCGGGACTAGCGGTCTAGATACGCAGTATTTT. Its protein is CAWGTGTSGLDTQYF.

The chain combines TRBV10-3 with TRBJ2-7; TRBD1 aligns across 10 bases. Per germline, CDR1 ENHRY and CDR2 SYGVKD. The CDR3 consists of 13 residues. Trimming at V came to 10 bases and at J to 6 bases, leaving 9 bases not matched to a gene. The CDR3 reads CATEPGQGREQYF. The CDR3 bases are TGTGCCACCGAGCCGGGACAGGGGCGCGAGCAGTACTTC.

CDR3 DNA: TGTGCCAGTAGTAGGCAGGGTAAAACAAACAATGAGCAGTTCTTC. It yields the protein CASSRQGKTNNEQFF. The V and J genes are TRBV19 and TRBJ2-1; TRBD1 is a possible D gene (5 bases). There are 15 residues in the CDR3. Germline-derived CDR1 and CDR2 are LNHDA and SQIVND (reference sequence). The V gene lost 4 bases and the J gene lost 5 bases, with 15 bases spanning the gap.

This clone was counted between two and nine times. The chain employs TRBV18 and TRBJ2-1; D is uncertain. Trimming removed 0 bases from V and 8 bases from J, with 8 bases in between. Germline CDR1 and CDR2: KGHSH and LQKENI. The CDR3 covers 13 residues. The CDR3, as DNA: TGTGCCAGCTCACCACCGGGTCAAGATGAGCAGTTCTTC. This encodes CASSPPGQDEQFF.

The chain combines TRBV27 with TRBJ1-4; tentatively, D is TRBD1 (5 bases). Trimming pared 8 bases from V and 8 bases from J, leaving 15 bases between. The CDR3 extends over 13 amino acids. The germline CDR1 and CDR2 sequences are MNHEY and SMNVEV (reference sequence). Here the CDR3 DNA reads TGTGCCAGCGGGGGAACGAGAGGGGAAAAACTGTTTTTT. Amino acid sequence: CASGGTRGEKLFF.

The CDR3 loop is CASSWDSGYNEQFF. As DNA, the CDR3 is TGTGCCAGCAGCTGGGATAGCGGATACAATGAGCAGTTCTTC. This chain links TRBV7-3 with TRBJ2-1, with D maybe TRBD2 (6 bases). Germline CDR1 is SGHTA and CDR2 is FQGTGA. This CDR3 has 14 residues. V dropped 4 bases and J dropped 4 bases, with 11 bases sitting between them.

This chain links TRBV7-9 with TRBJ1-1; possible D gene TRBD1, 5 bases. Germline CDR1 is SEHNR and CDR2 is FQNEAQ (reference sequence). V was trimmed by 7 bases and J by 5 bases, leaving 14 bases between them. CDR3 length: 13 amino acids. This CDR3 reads CASTRGVETEAFF. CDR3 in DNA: TGTGCCAGCACACGGGGGGTTGAGACTGAAGCTTTCTTT.

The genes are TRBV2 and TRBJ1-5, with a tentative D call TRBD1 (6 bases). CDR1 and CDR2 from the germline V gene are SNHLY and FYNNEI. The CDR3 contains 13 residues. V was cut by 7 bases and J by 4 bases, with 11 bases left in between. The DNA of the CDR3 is TGTGCCAGCAATTGGGACACAAATCAGCCCCAGCATTTT. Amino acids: CASNWDTNQPQHF.

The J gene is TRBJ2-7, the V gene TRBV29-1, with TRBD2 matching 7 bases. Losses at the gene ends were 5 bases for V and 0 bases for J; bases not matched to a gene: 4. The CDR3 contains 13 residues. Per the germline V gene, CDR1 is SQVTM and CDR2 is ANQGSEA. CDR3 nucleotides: TGCAGCGTTACTAGCGAGACCTCCTACGAGCAGTACTTC. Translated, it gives CSVTSETSYEQYF.

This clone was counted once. The CDR3 DNA follows: TGTGCCAGCAGCGTTCGTGGATCGGACGAGCAGTACTTC. It is translated as CASSVRGSDEQYF. The chain combines TRBV9 with TRBJ2-7; D gene unclear. Germline CDR1 SGDLS, CDR2 YYNGEE. The CDR3 loop spans 13 amino acids. V was trimmed by 2 bases and J by 5 bases, leaving 11 bases between them. The full variable domain, rest sourced from reference TRBV9 and TRBJ2-7, is DSGVTQTPKHLITATGQRVTLRCSPRSGDLSVYWYQQSLDQGLQFLIQYYNGEERAKGNILERFSAQQFPDLHSELNLSSLELGDSALYFCASSVRGSDEQYFGPGTRLTVT.

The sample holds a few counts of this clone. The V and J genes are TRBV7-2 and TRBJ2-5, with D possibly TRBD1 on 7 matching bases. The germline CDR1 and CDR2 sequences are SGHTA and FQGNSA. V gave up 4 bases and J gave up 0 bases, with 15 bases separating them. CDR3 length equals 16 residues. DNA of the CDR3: TGTGCCAGCAGCTCCGGGGGACAGCCATACCAAGAGACCCAGTACTTC. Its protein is CASSSGGQPYQETQYF.

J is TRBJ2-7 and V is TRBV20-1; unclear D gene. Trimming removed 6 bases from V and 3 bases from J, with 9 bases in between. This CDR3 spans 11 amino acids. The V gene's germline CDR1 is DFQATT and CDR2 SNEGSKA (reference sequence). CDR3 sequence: CSASTSYEQYF. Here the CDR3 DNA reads TGCAGTGCGAGCACCAGCTACGAGCAGTACTTC.

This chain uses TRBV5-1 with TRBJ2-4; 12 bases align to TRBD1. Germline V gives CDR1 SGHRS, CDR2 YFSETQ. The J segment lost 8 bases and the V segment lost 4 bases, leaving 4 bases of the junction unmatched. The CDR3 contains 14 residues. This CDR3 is CASSAGQGADIQYF. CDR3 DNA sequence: TGCGCCAGCAGCGCGGGACAGGGGGCAGACATTCAGTACTTC.

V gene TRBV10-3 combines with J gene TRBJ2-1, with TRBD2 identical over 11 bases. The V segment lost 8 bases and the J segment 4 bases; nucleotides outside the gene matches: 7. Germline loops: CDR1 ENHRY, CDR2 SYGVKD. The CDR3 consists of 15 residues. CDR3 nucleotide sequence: TGTGCCATCGCCGGGACTAGCGGAGATTACAATGAGCAGTTCTTC. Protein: CAIAGTSGDYNEQFF.

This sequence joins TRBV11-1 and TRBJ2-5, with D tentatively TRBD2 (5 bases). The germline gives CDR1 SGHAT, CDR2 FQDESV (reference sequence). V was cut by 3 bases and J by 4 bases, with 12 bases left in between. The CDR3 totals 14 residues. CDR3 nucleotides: TGTGCCAGCAGCTTCGAGGGCCGCCTAGAGACCCAGTACTTC. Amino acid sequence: CASSFEGRLETQYF.